This TCR beta chain was captured in a study of cytomegalovirus exposure and HLA in healthy donors. Whole-study results and caveats: An analysis that was carried out later associated 16,951 TCR beta sequences with HLA alleles at 0.05 false discovery rate. A later analysis showed TCR association rates differing by HLA locus, peaking at DRB1 and lowest at HLA-C.

Researchers ran the PCR with 60 Vbeta and 13 Jbeta primers. The assay was immunoSEQ multiplex PCR, and TCRdb's table has in-frame clones only and misses some. The sample lists about 160,000 clones; around 84% were seen once. As concerns this clone: Its specificity is unknown.

The clonotype was recovered from a male donor in good health and CMV-seropositive. Sequencing input: PBMCs.

This chain's CDR3 is CASSEVAGTGTDTQYF. The CDR3 DNA sequence: TGCGCCAGCAGTGAGGTGGCGGGGACCGGCACAGATACGCAGTATTTT. The chain combines TRBV10-1 with TRBJ2-3, with D possibly being TRBD2 (6 bases). CDR1 is WNHNN, CDR2 SYGVQD, per germline (reference sequence). CDR3 size: 16 residues. V shed 2 bases and J shed 1 base, with 13 bases lying between them.